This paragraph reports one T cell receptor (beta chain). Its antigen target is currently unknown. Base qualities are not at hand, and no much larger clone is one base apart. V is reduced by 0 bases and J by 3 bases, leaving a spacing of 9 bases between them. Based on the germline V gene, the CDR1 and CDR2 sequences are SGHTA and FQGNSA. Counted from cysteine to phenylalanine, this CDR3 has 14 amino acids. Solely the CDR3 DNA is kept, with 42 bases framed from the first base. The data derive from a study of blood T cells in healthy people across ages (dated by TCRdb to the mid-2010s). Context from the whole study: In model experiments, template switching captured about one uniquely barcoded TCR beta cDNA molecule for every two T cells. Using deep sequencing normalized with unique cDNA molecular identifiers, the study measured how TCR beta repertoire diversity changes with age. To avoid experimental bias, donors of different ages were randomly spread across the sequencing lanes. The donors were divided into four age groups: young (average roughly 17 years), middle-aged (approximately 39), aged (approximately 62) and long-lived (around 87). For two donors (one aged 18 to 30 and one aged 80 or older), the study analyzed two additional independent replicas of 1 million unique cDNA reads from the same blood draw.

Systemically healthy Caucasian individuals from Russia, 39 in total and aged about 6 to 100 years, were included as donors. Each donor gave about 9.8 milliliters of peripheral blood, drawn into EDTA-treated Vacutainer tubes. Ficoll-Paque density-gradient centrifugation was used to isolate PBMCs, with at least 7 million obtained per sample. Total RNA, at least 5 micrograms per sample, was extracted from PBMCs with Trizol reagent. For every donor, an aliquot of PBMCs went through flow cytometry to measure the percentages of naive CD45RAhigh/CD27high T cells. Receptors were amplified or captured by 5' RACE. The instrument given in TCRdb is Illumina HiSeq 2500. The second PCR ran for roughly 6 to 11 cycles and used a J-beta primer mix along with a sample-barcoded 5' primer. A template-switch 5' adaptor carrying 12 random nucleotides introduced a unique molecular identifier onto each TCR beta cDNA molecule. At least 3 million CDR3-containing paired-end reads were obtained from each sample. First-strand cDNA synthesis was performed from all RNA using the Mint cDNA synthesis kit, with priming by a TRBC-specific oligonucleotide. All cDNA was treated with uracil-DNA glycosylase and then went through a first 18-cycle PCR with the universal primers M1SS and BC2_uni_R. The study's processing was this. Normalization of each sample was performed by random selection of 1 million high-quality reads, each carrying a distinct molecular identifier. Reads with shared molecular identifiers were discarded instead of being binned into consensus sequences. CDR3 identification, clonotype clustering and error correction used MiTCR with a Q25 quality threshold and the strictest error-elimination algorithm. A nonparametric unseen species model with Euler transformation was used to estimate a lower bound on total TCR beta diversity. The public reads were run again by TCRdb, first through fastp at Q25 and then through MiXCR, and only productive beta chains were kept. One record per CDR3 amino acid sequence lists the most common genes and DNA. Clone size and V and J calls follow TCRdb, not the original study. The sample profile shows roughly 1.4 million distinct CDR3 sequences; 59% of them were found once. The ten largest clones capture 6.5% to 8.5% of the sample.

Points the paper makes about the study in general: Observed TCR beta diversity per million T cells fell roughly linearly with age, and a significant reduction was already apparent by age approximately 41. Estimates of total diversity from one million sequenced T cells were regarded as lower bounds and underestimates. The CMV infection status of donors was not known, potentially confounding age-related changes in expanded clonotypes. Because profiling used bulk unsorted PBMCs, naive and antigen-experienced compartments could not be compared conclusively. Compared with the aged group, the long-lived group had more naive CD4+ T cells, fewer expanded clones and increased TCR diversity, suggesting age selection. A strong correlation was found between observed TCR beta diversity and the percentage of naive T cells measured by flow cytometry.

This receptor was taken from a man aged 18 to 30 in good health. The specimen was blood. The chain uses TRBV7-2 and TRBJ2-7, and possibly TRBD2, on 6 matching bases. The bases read TGTGCCAGCAGCTTAGCCCTGGGACTCTACGAGCAGTACTTC. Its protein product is CASSLALGLYEQYF.